These 6 T cell receptor beta chains were all obtained from the same sample, sequenced in a study of T-cell memory formation after mild COVID-19. TCRdb fed the 5' RACE reads into MiXCR, producing one record per CDR3 protein. The sample gives roughly 150,000 distinct CDR3 sequences, around 14% of which show up once; about 26% is in the top ten. The material sequenced was PBMCs or a T cell subset sorted from them (not recorded which). The receptors originated from an adult woman who had mild COVID-19 (a few samples of this study predate the infection). Cell type and time point are not known.

The rearrangement links TRBV9 to TRBJ1-1, with TRBD1 matching over 9 bases. The ends lost 3 bases at V and 11 bases at J; junction bases unmatched: 14. The CDR3 extends over 15 amino acids. Germline V lookup: CDR1 SGDLS, CDR2 YYNGEE. The CDR3 DNA is TGTGCCAGCAGCGCCCGGACAGGGGCCCCTGGGCGGGCTTTCTTT. Translation gives CASSARTGAPGRAFF. Using reference TRBV9 and TRBJ1-1 for the parts outside the CDR3, the full variable domain is DSGVTQTPKHLITATGQRVTLRCSPRSGDLSVYWYQQSLDQGLQFLIQYYNGEERAKGNILERFSAQQFPDLHSELNLSSLELGDSALYFCASSARTGAPGRAFFGQGTRLTVV.

J is TRBJ2-1 and V is TRBV27, with TRBD2 identical over 16 bases. V shed 5 bases and J 7 bases; nucleotides not matched to a gene: 17. This CDR3 has 20 residues. Germline V CDR1 and CDR2: MNHEY, SMNVEV (reference sequence). CDR3 DNA sequence: TGTGCCAGCAGTATACAAACCCCGGGACTAGCGGGGGGGCCCTTGAATGAGCAGTTCTTC. Amino acids: CASSIQTPGLAGGPLNEQFF.

V usage is TRBV6-6 and J usage is TRBJ2-7; TRBD1 matches at 8 bases. V lost 0 bases, J lost 2 bases, and 9 bases stayed unmatched. The CDR3 covers 17 residues. The germline gives CDR1 MNHNY, CDR2 SVGAGI (reference sequence). The CDR3 nucleotides are TGTGCCAGCAGTTACTCGAAACAACAGGGGGGTCCCTACGAGCAGTACTTC. Its translation is CASSYSKQQGGPYEQYF.

This chain joins TRBV5-1 and TRBJ1-1; no definite D call. Germline CDR1 and CDR2: SGHRS and YFSETQ. V shed 0 bases and J shed 7 bases, with 4 bases lying between them. The CDR3 is 11 amino acids. The CDR3 bases are TGCGCCAGCAGCTTGGACGGTGAAGCTTTCTTT. Translating it yields CASSLDGEAFF.

The chain recombines TRBV29-1 with TRBJ2-7; D gene unclear. The CDR3 runs 15 residues. Trimming took off 0 bases at V and 2 bases at J, with 14 bases between the two ends. Germline-derived CDR1 and CDR2 are SQVTM and ANQGSEA. DNA of the CDR3: TGCAGCGTTGAAGAACGGTCCAGGAGCCCCTACGAGCAGTACTTC. As protein: CSVEERSRSPYEQYF.

This sequence joins TRBV27 and TRBJ2-1; 14 bases agree with TRBD2. This CDR3 is 16 amino acids long. The germline V gene has CDR1 MNHEY and CDR2 SMNVEV (reference sequence). The ends lost 3 bases at V and 8 bases at J; junction bases unmatched: 6. The CDR3 protein is CASSFWTSGRIDEQFF. The CDR3 coding sequence is TGTGCCAGCAGTTTCTGGACTAGCGGGAGGATTGATGAGCAGTTCTTC.